This TCR beta chain was identified in a study of cytomegalovirus exposure and HLA in healthy donors. Study-wide findings and caveats: Most TCR sequences were rare, but some public TCRs occurred in many donors.

The donors gave bone marrow, and they were healthy. Trimming stripped 3 bases from V and 3 bases from J, with 10 bases between. CDR3 size: 13 residues. The germline gives CDR1 SGDLS, CDR2 YYNGEE. Regarding this clone: What it binds is not known.

A multiplex PCR was run with 60 Vbeta primers and 13 Jbeta primers. Produced via immunoSEQ multiplex PCR; TCRdb's table is partial and in-frame only. The sample yields around 250,000 clones, around 90% seen once. Sequencing was performed on PBMCs. This receptor was identified in a girl aged 2-10 years in good health and CMV-seronegative. The gene calls are TRBV9 and TRBJ2-7, with a possible D match to TRBD1 (6 bases). The chain's CDR3 is CASSATGNYEQYF. CDR3 in DNA: TGTGCCAGCAGCGCCACAGGGAACTACGAGCAGTACTTC.